The rows below give T cell receptor beta chains drawn from one sample of a study of blood T cell repertoires in COVID-19. Here immunoSEQ multiplex PCR was the method, and the copy in TCRdb shows in-frame clones only, minus some. This table has 90,000 to 140,000 clones, 85% to 90% appearing once. Material: peripheral blood. Receptors originate from a man aged 45 to 65 with acute or convalescent COVID-19. The CDR3 runs from the conserved cysteine through the conserved F or W. Each record gives: J gene, D gene, clone size, V gene, CDR3 protein, CDR3 DNA. The D gene is left open where the match is weak. Some rows have no size entry. The others give once, few or many, or a class for an expanded clone.

TRBJ1-1 - - TRBV19 CASSIGPSRGGNTEAFF TGTGCCAGTAGTATAGGGCCCTCCCGGGGTGGGAACACTGAAGCTTTCTTT
TRBJ2-3 TRBD1 - TRBV4-1 CASSPGTGGASDTQYF TGCGCCAGCAGCCCTGGGACAGGGGGCGCGTCAGATACGCAGTATTTT
TRBJ2-7 - - TRBV3-1/TRBV3-2 CASSQSLDTTYEQYF TGTGCCAGCAGCCAAAGCTTGGACACCACCTACGAGCAGTACTTC
TRBJ2-1 - - TRBV3-1/TRBV3-2 CASRQRRSNYNEQFF TGTGCCAGCAGACAAAGGCGGAGCAACTACAATGAGCAGTTCTTC
TRBJ2-1 - - TRBV5-4 CASSGGQFSYNEQFF TGTGCCAGCAGCGGCGGACAGTTCTCCTACAATGAGCAGTTCTTC
TRBJ1-6 TRBD1 - TRBV5-1 CASSLSGGSSPLHF TGCGCCAGCAGCTTGTCAGGGGGAAGTTCACCCCTCCACTTT
TRBJ1-1 TRBD1 - TRBV24-1 CATSEPDRGEAFF TGTGCCACCAGTGAACCCGACAGGGGAGAAGCTTTCTTT
TRBJ2-1 - - TRBV19 CASSIGYGSYNEQFF TGTGCCAGTAGTATAGGGTACGGGTCCTACAATGAGCAGTTCTTC
TRBJ2-5 TRBD2 - TRBV2 CARLLAGEYQETQYF TGTGCCAGACTACTAGCGGGGGAGTACCAAGAGACCCAGTACTTC
TRBJ2-5 - - TRBV2 CASSEGEAAGLETQYF TGTGCCAGCAGTGAAGGGGAAGCGGCCGGTCTCGAGACCCAGTACTTC
TRBJ2-7 TRBD2 - TRBV10-2 CASRVAGVYEQYF TGCGCCAGCAGGGTAGCGGGAGTGTACGAGCAGTACTTC
TRBJ2-3 - - TRBV6-2/TRBV6-3 CASSRDSADTQYF TGTGCCAGCAGCCGCGACAGTGCAGATACGCAGTATTTT
TRBJ1-2 - - TRBV5-1 CASASRGHPNYGYTF TGCGCCAGCGCGTCCAGGGGACATCCCAACTATGGCTACACCTTC
TRBJ1-1 TRBD1 - TRBV6-2/TRBV6-3 CASSRQGGAEAFF TGTGCCAGCAGCAGACAGGGGGGCGCTGAAGCTTTCTTT
TRBJ2-3 - - TRBV6-6 CASSGPSTDTQYF TGTGCCAGCAGTGGGCCGAGCACAGATACGCAGTATTTT
TRBJ1-4 - - TRBV18 CASSPHRGKNEKLFF TGTGCCAGCTCACCACATAGGGGAAAGAATGAAAAACTGTTTTTT
TRBJ1-1 - - TRBV20-1 CSASEPYIDEAFF TGCAGTGCTAGTGAGCCCTATATTGATGAAGCTTTCTTT
TRBJ1-4 - - TRBV28 CASSLPQNEKLFF TGTGCCAGCAGTTTACCCCAAAATGAAAAACTGTTTTTT
TRBJ2-5 TRBD1 once TRBV4-2 CASSQDADRDPRETQYF TGTGCCAGCAGCCAAGACGCTGACAGGGACCCTAGGGAGACCCAGTACTTC
TRBJ2-7 TRBD1 - TRBV11-2 CASSSGRGLEQYF TGTGCCAGCAGCTCAGGCAGGGGGCTCGAGCAGTACTTC
TRBJ2-3 - - TRBV13 CASSLSRSAQYF TGTGCCAGCAGCTTAAGTCGGTCCGCTCAGTATTTT
TRBJ2-5 - once TRBV27 CASSQFAGPETQYF TGTGCCAGCAGTCAATTTGCGGGGCCGGAGACCCAGTACTTC
TRBJ2-3 TRBD2 - TRBV19 CASSRAGGFADTQYF TGTGCCAGTAGTAGAGCGGGGGGGTTCGCAGATACGCAGTATTTT
TRBJ1-6 TRBD1 - TRBV5-1 CASSPGTGNSPLHF TGCGCCAGCAGCCCCGGGACAGGGAATTCACCCCTCCACTTT
TRBJ2-6 - - TRBV13 CASTHDGGSGANVLTF TGTGCCAGCACCCACGATGGAGGGTCTGGGGCCAACGTCCTGACTTTC
TRBJ2-5 - - TRBV12-5 CASGAGETQYF TGTGCTAGTGGTGCCGGTGAGACCCAGTACTTC
TRBJ1-4 - - TRBV10-3 CAISEPSATNEKLFF TGTGCCATCAGTGAGCCCAGCGCAACTAATGAAAAACTGTTTTTT
TRBJ2-5 TRBD1 - TRBV12-5 CASGMGQPWETQYF TGTGCTAGTGGTATGGGACAGCCTTGGGAGACCCAGTACTTC